This T cell receptor (beta chain) emerged from a study of OX40 agonist ivuxolimab in advanced cancers. This clone is a singleton in its sample. Generated by immunoSEQ multiplex PCR, the TCRdb table keeps only in-frame clones and is missing some. The table lists 70,000 to 85,000 clones, 90% of them singletons, with approximately 0.7% in the top ten. Sequences were derived from CD4+ or CD8+ T cells sorted from blood, sampled in a trial of the OX40 agonist ivuxolimab. The TCR sequence derives from an adult with an advanced solid tumor such as melanoma, head and neck, liver or kidney cancer.

CDR3 DNA sequence: TGTGCCACCAGCAGAGACGACCCCGTGGGGAGATATTATGGCTACACCTTC. It is translated as CATSRDDPVGRYYGYTF. J is TRBJ1-2 and V is TRBV15; D uncertain. Germline values: CDR1 LNHNV, CDR2 YYDKDF (reference sequence). Trimming cost V 0 bases and J 5 bases, with 19 bases left between them. This CDR3 contains 17 residues.